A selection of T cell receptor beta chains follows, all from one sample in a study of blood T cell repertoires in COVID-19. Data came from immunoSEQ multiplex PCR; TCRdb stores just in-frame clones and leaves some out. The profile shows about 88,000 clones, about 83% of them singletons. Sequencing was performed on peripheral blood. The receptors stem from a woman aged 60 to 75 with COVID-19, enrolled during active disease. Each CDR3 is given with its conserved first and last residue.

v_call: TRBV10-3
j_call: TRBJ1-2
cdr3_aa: CAIRTVQGDYGYTF

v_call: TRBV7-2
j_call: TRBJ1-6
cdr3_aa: CASSLAGQGVAPLHF

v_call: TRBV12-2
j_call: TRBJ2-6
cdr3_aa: CASRLYGLSGANVLTF

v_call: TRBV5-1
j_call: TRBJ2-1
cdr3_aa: CASGPTSGYNEQFF

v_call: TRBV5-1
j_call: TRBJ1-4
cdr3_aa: CASSLEVGAGWLFF

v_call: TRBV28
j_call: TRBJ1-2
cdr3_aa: CASSLQGGYTF

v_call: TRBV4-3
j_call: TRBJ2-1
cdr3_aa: CASSPSRGRDEQFF

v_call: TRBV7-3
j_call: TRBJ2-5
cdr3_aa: CASSPTLAYETQYF

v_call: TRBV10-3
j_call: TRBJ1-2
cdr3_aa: CAISSPLSGYTF

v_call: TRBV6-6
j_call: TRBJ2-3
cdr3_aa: CASSYMGGTQYF

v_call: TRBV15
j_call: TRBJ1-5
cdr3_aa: CATSLGQSSNQPQHF

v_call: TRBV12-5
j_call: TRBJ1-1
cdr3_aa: CASGRSPESTEAFF

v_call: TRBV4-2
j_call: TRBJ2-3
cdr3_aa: CASSQGGTGISDTQYF

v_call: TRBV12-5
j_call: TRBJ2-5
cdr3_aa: CASGRGGYGETQYF

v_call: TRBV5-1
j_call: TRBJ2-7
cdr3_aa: CASSFGGGLYEQYF

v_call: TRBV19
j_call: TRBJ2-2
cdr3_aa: CASTAGTANTGELFF

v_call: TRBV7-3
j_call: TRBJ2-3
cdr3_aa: CASRSSGVSTDTQYF

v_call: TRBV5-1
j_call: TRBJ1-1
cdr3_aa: CASSRDRASGNTEAFF

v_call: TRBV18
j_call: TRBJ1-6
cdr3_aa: CASSIRSEARSNSPLHF

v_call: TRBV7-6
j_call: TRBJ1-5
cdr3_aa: CASSLASGVGQPQHF

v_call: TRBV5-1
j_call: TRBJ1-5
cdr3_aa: CASSPGGSNQPQHF

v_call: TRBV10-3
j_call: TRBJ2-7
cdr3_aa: CAISEFGTGITLEQYF

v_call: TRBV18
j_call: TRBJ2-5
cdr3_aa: CASSRIPLGETQYF

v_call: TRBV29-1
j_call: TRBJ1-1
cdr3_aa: CSGAPGGAPYVDTEAFF

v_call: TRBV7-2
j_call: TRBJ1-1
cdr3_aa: CASRHNTEAFF

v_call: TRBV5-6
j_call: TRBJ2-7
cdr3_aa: CASSSTYEQYF

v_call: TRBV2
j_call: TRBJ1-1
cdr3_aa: CASTSGTGVGEAFF

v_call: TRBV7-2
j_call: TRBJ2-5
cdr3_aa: CASSLGTGSRETQYF

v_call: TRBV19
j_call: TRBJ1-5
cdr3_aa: CASSIGAGGNQPQHF

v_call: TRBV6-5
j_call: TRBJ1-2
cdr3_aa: CASSSGTGPRLGYTF

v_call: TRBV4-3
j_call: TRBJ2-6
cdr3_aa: CASSQDTSGANVLTF

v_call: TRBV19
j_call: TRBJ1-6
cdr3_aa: CASSLNDRSGSPLHF

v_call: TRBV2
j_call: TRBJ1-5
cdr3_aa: CASGALQGYQPQHF

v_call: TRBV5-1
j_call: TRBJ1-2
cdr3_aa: CASSLDRSYGYTF